This T cell receptor (beta chain) is from a study of vaccination and CD4 T cells after COVID-19. The Oncomine TCR Beta short-read assay sequenced DNA from cultured CD4+ T cells. Using its own MiXCR run on the PCR reads, TCRdb lists one record per CDR3 protein. The sample lists 10,000 to 15,000 distinct CDR3 sequences, around 75% occurring once. Remarks on this clonotype: Its antigen is unidentified.

The CDR3 extends over 15 amino acids. Deletions cut 3 bases from V and 4 bases from J, with 15 bases between. The germline gives CDR1 MNHNS, CDR2 SASEGT. Treatment indicated: 10-day PBMC culture with coronavirus spike peptide pools or control peptides (ViraFEST assay). The chain is built from TRBV6-1 and TRBJ1-1, with D tentatively TRBD1 (5 bases). Input material: CD4+ T cells from blood, cultured in vitro. This TCR was recovered from a human donor who had recovered from COVID-19. The CDR3 region has the DNA TGTGCCAGCAGTGATAGTCTGCAGGGTCTCACTGAAGCTTTCTTT. Translated, it gives CASSDSLQGLTEAFF.